The rows below give T cell receptor beta chains drawn from one sample of a study of T cells in Graves' hyperthyroidism and ophthalmopathy. MiXCR was run by TCRdb on the multiplex PCR reads, yielding one entry per CDR3 protein. In the table there are 600,000 to 700,000 distinct CDR3 sequences, 45% of which are singletons. Sample: peripheral blood or thyroid tissue (not recorded which). The receptors here all came from an adult man with Graves' disease, either hyperthyroidism or ophthalmopathy (not recorded which). Both conserved end residues are part of each CDR3. Each record gives: D gene, V gene, clone size, J gene, CDR3 protein, CDR3 DNA. A D gene is named only where the DNA matches it firmly. Clone sizes are given selectively: once, few, many, or a class where the clone is expanded.

d_gene: TRBD1; v_gene: TRBV7-2; abundance: NA; j_gene: TRBJ1-1; CDR3aa: CASSTMGTGRNTEAFF; CDR3nt: TGTGCCAGCTCGACGATGGGGACAGGGCGGAACACTGAAGCTTTCTTT
d_gene: TRBD1; v_gene: TRBV19; abundance: NA; j_gene: TRBJ1-2; CDR3aa: CASSELGTALTYGYTF; CDR3nt: TGTGCCAGTAGTGAACTCGGGACAGCACTAACCTATGGCTACACCTTC
d_gene: TRBD2; v_gene: TRBV7-2; abundance: NA; j_gene: TRBJ2-5; CDR3aa: CASSSASGGDKETQYF; CDR3nt: TGTGCCAGCAGCTCAGCTAGCGGGGGGGATAAAGAGACCCAGTACTTC
d_gene: TRBD1; v_gene: TRBV2; abundance: NA; j_gene: TRBJ2-2; CDR3aa: CASTNRDSTGELFF; CDR3nt: TGTGCCAGCACCAACCGGGACAGCACCGGGGAGCTGTTTTTT
d_gene: TRBD2; v_gene: TRBV7-3; abundance: NA; j_gene: TRBJ2-5; CDR3aa: CASSLRGTSGGIGETQYF; CDR3nt: TGTGCCAGCAGCTTAAGGGGGACTAGCGGGGGGATTGGAGAGACCCAGTACTTC
d_gene: NA; v_gene: TRBV10-2; abundance: NA; j_gene: TRBJ1-3; CDR3aa: CASSEIGVSAGNTIYF; CDR3nt: TGCGCCAGCAGTGAGATCGGGGTCTCGGCTGGAAACACCATATATTTT
d_gene: NA; v_gene: TRBV20-1; abundance: NA; j_gene: TRBJ2-5; CDR3aa: CSATSPPRNQETQYF; CDR3nt: TGCAGTGCTACTTCCCCCCCGCGGAACCAAGAGACCCAGTACTTC
d_gene: NA; v_gene: TRBV9; abundance: NA; j_gene: TRBJ1-2; CDR3aa: CASSPFGGGYGYTF; CDR3nt: TGTGCCAGCAGCCCTTTTGGGGGTGGGTATGGCTACACCTTC
d_gene: NA; v_gene: TRBV19; abundance: few; j_gene: TRBJ1-5; CDR3aa: CASSIDGGANQPQHF; CDR3nt: TGTGCCAGTAGTATAGATGGAGGGGCCAATCAGCCCCAGCATTTT
d_gene: NA; v_gene: TRBV5-1; abundance: NA; j_gene: TRBJ1-6; CDR3aa: CASSLEGRYNSPLHF; CDR3nt: TGCGCCAGCAGCTTGGAAGGGAGATATAATTCACCCCTCCACTTT
d_gene: NA; v_gene: TRBV15; abundance: NA; j_gene: TRBJ1-5; CDR3aa: CATSRDEGERQPQHF; CDR3nt: TGTGCCACCAGCAGAGATGAAGGGGAACGTCAGCCCCAGCATTTT
d_gene: TRBD2; v_gene: TRBV19; abundance: many; j_gene: TRBJ2-7; CDR3aa: CASSMPGLAYEQYF; CDR3nt: TGTGCCAGTAGTATGCCGGGACTAGCCTACGAGCAGTACTTC
d_gene: TRBD2; v_gene: TRBV6-6; abundance: NA; j_gene: TRBJ2-7; CDR3aa: CASSYSAGLAGTYEQYF; CDR3nt: TGTGCCAGCAGTTACTCGGCCGGACTAGCGGGGACCTACGAGCAGTACTTC
d_gene: NA; v_gene: TRBV6-1; abundance: NA; j_gene: TRBJ1-2; CDR3aa: CASSPLTVNYGYTF; CDR3nt: TGTGCCAGCAGTCCCCTGACAGTTAACTATGGCTACACCTTC
d_gene: TRBD1; v_gene: TRBV7-9; abundance: NA; j_gene: TRBJ1-6; CDR3aa: CASSFTRGPYYNSPLHF; CDR3nt: TGTGCCAGCAGCTTCACCAGGGGGCCCTATTATAATTCACCCCTCCACTTT
d_gene: TRBD2; v_gene: TRBV7-8; abundance: NA; j_gene: TRBJ2-7; CDR3aa: CASGRLAGGRTGELYF; CDR3nt: TGTGCCAGCGGCAGACTAGCGGGGGGTCGGACCGGGGAGCTGTACTTC
d_gene: TRBD1; v_gene: TRBV2; abundance: NA; j_gene: TRBJ2-5; CDR3aa: CASSVQGEETQYF; CDR3nt: TGTGCCAGCAGTGTGCAGGGGGAAGAGACCCAGTACTTC
d_gene: NA; v_gene: TRBV7-3; abundance: NA; j_gene: TRBJ2-2; CDR3aa: CASSSPGVTGELFF; CDR3nt: TGTGCCAGCAGCTCTCCAGGGGTCACCGGGGAGCTGTTTTTT
d_gene: TRBD1; v_gene: TRBV10-3; abundance: once; j_gene: TRBJ1-2; CDR3aa: CAIRTGGRGYTF; CDR3nt: TGTGCCATCAGAACAGGGGGTCGAGGCTACACCTTC
d_gene: NA; v_gene: TRBV20-1; abundance: once; j_gene: TRBJ1-6; CDR3aa: CSARDALGSGNTYNSPLHF; CDR3nt: TGCAGTGCTAGAGACGCGTTGGGCTCTGGAAACACCTATAATTCACCCCTCCACTTT
d_gene: NA; v_gene: TRBV2; abundance: NA; j_gene: TRBJ1-4; CDR3aa: CASSVGRVNEKLFF; CDR3nt: TGTGCCAGCAGTGTCGGCAGGGTGAATGAAAAACTGTTTTTT
d_gene: NA; v_gene: TRBV10-3; abundance: NA; j_gene: TRBJ1-1; CDR3aa: CAISDLGEAFF; CDR3nt: TGTGCCATCAGTGATCTGGGGGAAGCTTTCTTT
d_gene: NA; v_gene: TRBV19; abundance: few; j_gene: TRBJ1-5; CDR3aa: CASSQEDSPGWPQHF; CDR3nt: TGTGCCAGTAGTCAAGAGGACAGCCCCGGATGGCCCCAGCATTTT
d_gene: NA; v_gene: TRBV10-3; abundance: NA; j_gene: TRBJ2-7; CDR3aa: CASKIGTEQYF; CDR3nt: TGTGCCAGCAAAATTGGGACCGAGCAGTACTTC
d_gene: NA; v_gene: TRBV29-1; abundance: once; j_gene: TRBJ1-1; CDR3aa: CSVPGSFTEAFF; CDR3nt: TGCAGCGTTCCAGGGAGTTTCACTGAAGCTTTCTTT
d_gene: NA; v_gene: TRBV10-3; abundance: NA; j_gene: TRBJ1-4; CDR3aa: CAINPRELFF; CDR3nt: TGTGCCATCAACCCCAGGGAACTGTTTTTT
d_gene: NA; v_gene: TRBV7-2; abundance: NA; j_gene: TRBJ1-1; CDR3aa: CASTLVGRMNTEAFF; CDR3nt: TGTGCCAGCACCTTGGTCGGGAGGATGAACACTGAAGCTTTCTTT
d_gene: NA; v_gene: TRBV6-1; abundance: once; j_gene: TRBJ1-6; CDR3aa: CASSRTVNSPLHF; CDR3nt: TGTGCCAGCAGCCGGACAGTTAATTCACCCCTCCACTTT
d_gene: NA; v_gene: TRBV7-9; abundance: few; j_gene: TRBJ1-3; CDR3aa: CASSQFRARGSGNTIYF; CDR3nt: NA
d_gene: NA; v_gene: TRBV4-1; abundance: NA; j_gene: TRBJ2-5; CDR3aa: CASSQVLQETQYF; CDR3nt: TGCGCCAGCAGCCAAGTGCTGCAAGAGACCCAGTACTTC
d_gene: NA; v_gene: TRBV5-6; abundance: NA; j_gene: TRBJ1-5; CDR3aa: CASSNWGVSNQPQHF; CDR3nt: TGTGCCAGCAGCAATTGGGGGGTAAGCAATCAGCCCCAGCATTTT
d_gene: NA; v_gene: TRBV29-1; abundance: NA; j_gene: TRBJ1-1; CDR3aa: CSAITGSVSTEAFF; CDR3nt: TGCAGCGCAATAACAGGGAGTGTGAGCACTGAAGCTTTCTTT